What follows is one T cell receptor (beta chain) and its context. One entry per CDR3 protein, called by TCRdb with MiXCR from the 5' RACE reads. The table has tens of thousands of distinct CDR3 sequences, 6% to 7% seen once. This sample is drawn from a study of early T cells in non-severe SARS-CoV-2 infection. The CDR3 length is 14 residues. CDR1 and CDR2 (germline): LNHDA, SQIVND (reference sequence). Trimming shortened V by 6 bases and J by 7 bases, and 16 bases separated the two germline ends. The receptor was isolated from an adult who was a healthcare worker with PCR-confirmed SARS-CoV-2 infection or an uninfected control (not recorded which). This chain links TRBV19 with TRBJ1-5; D might be TRBD1 (5 bases). The sequenced sample consisted of whole blood. The CDR3 nucleotides are TGTGCCAGTAGACCGTGGGAGGGGAGACAGCCCCAGCATTTT. Its protein product is CASRPWEGRQPQHF.